Below are 21 T cell receptor beta chains sequenced from a single sample in a study of metastatic and nonmetastatic thyroid tumors. Thyroid surgery took place with no prior treatment in any patient. Through MiXCR, TCRdb re-clonotyped the PCR reads. The repertoire holds about 16,000 clones, with about a quarter as singletons. The sample consisted of adjacent normal tissue. Receptors originate from a female donor with papillary thyroid cancer or a benign thyroid nodule (not recorded which). Some clones in this sample may be carry-over from other donors' samples.

This clone has a handful of counts. V and J are TRBV28 and TRBJ1-4, with 8 bases aligning to TRBD1. Looked up from germline, CDR1 is MDHEN and CDR2 is SYDVKM. J gave up 3 bases and V 6 bases, and 6 bases lay outside the gene matches. The length of the CDR3 is 15 residues. CDR3 nucleotides: TGTGCCAGCAGCCTAGGACAGGGTGCTAATGAAAAACTGTTTTTT. It specifies CASSLGQGANEKLFF.

In its sample, this clone was seen once. The chain carries TRBV13 and TRBJ2-7, with D unclear. CDR1 and CDR2 from the germline V gene are PRHDT and FYEKMQ (reference sequence). V dropped 3 bases and J dropped 4 bases, with 13 bases sitting between them. The CDR3 is 14 amino acids. CDR3 in amino acids: CASSFHTPRYEQYF. The CDR3 DNA sequence: TGTGCCAGCAGCTTCCATACCCCCCGGTACGAGCAGTACTTC.

A remark on this clone: Lacking the conserved final phenylalanine or tryptophan, this CDR3 likely reflects a read error. V usage is TRBV28 and J usage is TRBJ1-5; 9 bases match TRBD1. The germline CDR1 and CDR2 sequences are MDHEN and SYDVKM. The length of the CDR3 is 17 residues. CDR3 in amino acids: CASSLGDRVIGKQPQHL. CDR3 nucleotide sequence: TGTGCCAGCAGTTTGGGGGACAGGGTGATAGGCAAACAGCCCCAGCATTTG.

This sequence joins TRBV28 and TRBJ1-5; TRBD1 aligns across 11 bases. The CDR3 is 18 residues long. Germline CDR1 and CDR2: MDHEN and SYDVKM. The V gene end was trimmed by 1 base and the J gene end by 5 bases; junction bases not matched to a gene: 10. In DNA, the CDR3 is TGTGCCAGCAGTTTATCGCCTATGAGGGGACAGGGGGATCAGCCCCAGCATTTT. The encoded protein is CASSLSPMRGQGDQPQHF. Full variable domain (missing parts from reference TRBV28 and TRBJ1-5): DVKVTQSSRYLVKRTGEKVFLECVQDMDHENMFWYRQDPGLGLRLIYFSYDVKMKEKGDIPEGYSVSREKKERFSLILESASTNQTSMYLCASSLSPMRGQGDQPQHFGDGTRLSIL.

V usage is TRBV4-1 and J usage is TRBJ2-1, with 13 bases aligning to TRBD2. V was clipped by 5 bases and J by 5 bases; unmatched bases: 9. The CDR3 loop spans 17 amino acids. The germline CDR1 and CDR2 sequences are MGHRA and YSYEKL. The CDR3 DNA is TGCGCCAGCAGCTGGAGCCGACTAGCGGGAGGAAACAATGAGCAGTTCTTC. Residues: CASSWSRLAGGNNEQFF.

The gene calls are TRBV28 and TRBJ2-1; D gene uncertain. The CDR3 sequence is 15 residues long. Trimming removed 7 bases at V and 3 bases at J, with 16 bases between. The germline V gene has CDR1 MDHEN and CDR2 SYDVKM. CDR3 DNA sequence: TGTGCCAGCACTCCCGATGGACGCCTCTACAATGAGCAGTTCTTC. Translated, it gives CASTPDGRLYNEQFF.

The chain recombines TRBV5-6 with TRBJ1-6; tentatively, D is TRBD1 (5 bases). CDR1 SGHDT and CDR2 YYEEEE come from the germline V gene. The length of the CDR3 is 15 residues. Trimming took off 0 bases at V and 10 bases at J, with 14 bases between the two ends. The CDR3 reads CASSLGRQGQSPLHF. The CDR3 region has the DNA TGTGCCAGCAGCTTGGGTCGCCAGGGCCAATCACCCCTCCACTTT.

With regard to this clone: This CDR3 is also generated by other DNA sequences in the sample. V and J are TRBV4-1 and TRBJ2-2; possibly TRBD1 for D (6 bases). V lost 3 bases to trimming and J lost 5 bases, with 7 bases between them. The CDR3 is made up of 13 amino acids. Germline V gives CDR1 MGHRA, CDR2 YSYEKL. CDR3 loop: CASSQGATGELFF. Here the CDR3 DNA reads TGCGCCAGCAGCCAGGGGGCGACCGGGGAGCTGTTTTTT.

Notes on this clone: The sample holds other DNA sequences that translate to the same CDR3. The rearrangement joins TRBV6-1 to TRBJ1-2, with D perhaps matching TRBD1 (6 bases). The germline V and J ends were trimmed by 6 bases and 1 base, with 9 bases remaining between them. The germline gives CDR1 MNHNS, CDR2 SASEGT. This CDR3 is built from 13 residues. CDR3 sequence: CASRQGFNYGYTF. CDR3 DNA sequence: TGTGCCAGCAGACAGGGATTTAACTATGGCTACACCTTC.

This clone was seen a handful of times. The J gene is TRBJ2-2, the V gene TRBV30; D gene unclear. Trimming cost V 3 bases and J 7 bases, with 12 bases left between them. CDR1 GTSNPN and CDR2 SVGIG come from the germline V gene (reference sequence). The CDR3 loop spans 13 amino acids. The CDR3 sequence: CAWRAPLGGELFF. DNA for the CDR3: TGTGCCTGGAGGGCCCCCCTGGGCGGGGAGCTGTTTTTT.

Points on this clone: The identical CDR3 is also encoded by other nucleotide sequences in the sample. The chain uses TRBV30 and TRBJ2-5; 7 nucleotides agree with TRBD1. The trim removed 4 bases at V and 1 base at J, leaving 6 bases unmatched. The CDR3 is made up of 14 amino acids. From germline, CDR1 is GTSNPN and CDR2 SVGIG (reference sequence). The CDR3 nucleotides read TGTGCCTGGAACAGGGGCCCTCTCCAAGAGACCCAGTACTTC. Its protein is CAWNRGPLQETQYF. Drawing the rest from reference TRBV30 and TRBJ2-5, the complete variable domain is SQTIHQWPATLVQPVGSPLSLECTVEGTSNPNLYWYRQAAGRGLQLLFYSVGIGQISSEVPQNLSASRPQDRQFILSSKKLLLSDSGFYLCAWNRGPLQETQYFGPGTRLLVL.

A single count supports this clone. At one end, the junction sequence differs from germline, possibly due to a read error. CDR3 sequence reads: CASSLTFQQGEQLF. CDR3 in DNA: TGTGCCAGCAGCTTAACGTTCCAGCAAGGTGAGCAGCTCTTC. The chain combines TRBV7-3 with TRBJ2-1; D not resolved. The CDR3 contains 14 residues. From germline, CDR1 is SGHTA and CDR2 FQGTGA.

As DNA, the CDR3 is TGTGCCAGCAGTTTAGGTTCGCGGATAACCTACGAGCAGTACTTC. Protein product: CASSLGSRITYEQYF. The chain carries TRBV28 and TRBJ2-7; unclear D gene. Trimming pared 2 bases from V and 2 bases from J, leaving 13 bases between. Germline V gene lookup returns CDR1 MDHEN and CDR2 SYDVKM. This CDR3 has 15 amino acids.

The V gene is TRBV4-3, the J gene TRBJ1-5, with D perhaps TRBD1 (5 bases). Trimming cost V 4 bases and J 4 bases, with 14 bases left between them. CDR3 length: 15 residues. The germline CDR1 and CDR2 sequences are LGHNA and YSLEER. CDR3 DNA: TGCGCCAGCAGCCGAGCAACGGGGCTTAATCAGCCCCAGCATTTT. This encodes CASSRATGLNQPQHF.

This clone was found a few times. The CDR3 spells CASSQRTGGQPQHF. In nucleotides, the CDR3 is TGTGCCAGCAGCCAACGGACAGGGGGACAGCCCCAGCATTTT. The chain links TRBV3-1 to TRBJ1-5, with TRBD1 matching over 10 bases. CDR3 length: 14 amino acids. V lost 2 bases and J lost 7; bases outside the gene matches: 2. Germline lookup yields CDR1 LGHDT and CDR2 YNNKEL (reference sequence). Full variable domain (outside the CDR3, taken from reference TRBV3-1 and TRBJ1-5): DTAVSQTPKYLVTQMGNDKSIKCEQNLGHDTMYWYKQDSKKFLKIMFSYNNKELIINETVPNRFSPKSPDKAHLNLHINSLELGDSAVYFCASSQRTGGQPQHFGDGTRLSIL.

Regarding this clone: One end of the junction is discordant with germline, which a read error may explain. The chain joins TRBV7-8 to TRBJ2-2; 10 bases agree with TRBD1. The CDR3 length is 16 residues. Germline V gene lookup returns CDR1 SGHVS and CDR2 FQNEAQ. The CDR3 nucleotides read TGTGCCAGCAGCTCGGGACAGGGGTCTGCCACCGGGGAGCTCTTTTTT. Encoded protein: CASSSGQGSATGELFF.

The gene calls are TRBV6-2 or TRBV6-3 and TRBJ2-5; maybe TRBD2 (6 bases). The CDR3 is 19 residues long. Trimming stripped 3 bases from V and 2 bases from J, with 25 bases between. Per germline, CDR1 MNHEY and CDR2 SVGEGT. CDR3 nucleotides: TGTGCCAGCAGTTATCGCCCGGGGGTAGACGGGAGTGGGCAAGAGACCCAGTACTTC. It yields the protein CASSYRPGVDGSGQETQYF.

The table lists this clone with a few counts. This chain uses TRBV10-3 with TRBJ2-3; D gene unclear. With 3 bases removed from V and 3 bases from J, the gap between germline ends came to 16 bases. This CDR3 has 16 residues. In germline, CDR1 is ENHRY, CDR2 SYGVKD. The CDR3 nucleotides read TGTGCCATCAGTGATAGTTCCCAGCCTGGTACAGATACGCAGTATTTT. This sequence encodes CAISDSSQPGTDTQYF.

On this clone: This may be a read error, as it is one base from a much larger clone. The chain carries TRBV2 and TRBJ1-2, with D tentatively TRBD1 (6 bases). The CDR3 extends over 14 amino acids. The germline gives CDR1 SNHLY, CDR2 FYNNEI. Trimming removed 4 bases from V and 6 bases from J, with 15 bases in between. CDR3 sequence: CASSVGGGPHGYTF. DNA of the CDR3: TGTGCCAGCAGTGTTGGCGGGGGGCCGCATGGCTACACCTTC. Combining the CDR3 with reference TRBV2 and TRBJ1-2 gives the whole variable domain EPEVTQTPSHQVTQMGQEVILRCVPISNHLYFYWYRQILGQKVEFLVSFYNNEISEKSEIFDDQFSVERPDGSNFTLKIRSTKLEDSAMYFCASSVGGGPHGYTFGSGTRLTVV.

The J gene is TRBJ2-7, the V gene TRBV11-2, with 13 bases that match TRBD2. The V and J ends lost 0 bases and 7 bases, in that order; junction bases with no gene match: 6. In germline, CDR1 is SGHAT, CDR2 FQNNGV. The CDR3 has 16 residues. CDR3 protein: CASSLEPGLAGLEQYF. The CDR3 nucleotides are TGTGCCAGCAGCTTAGAACCGGGACTAGCGGGATTGGAGCAGTACTTC.

This clone was observed a handful of times. The rearrangement links TRBV20-1 to TRBJ2-3; TRBD2 agrees at 10 bases. The CDR3 length is 14 residues. Trimming took 5 bases from V and 6 from J; bases not matched to a gene: 8. Per the germline V gene, CDR1 is DFQATT and CDR2 is SNEGSKA (reference sequence). Here the CDR3 reads CSASSGGSGDTQYF. In DNA form, the CDR3 reads TGCAGTGCTTCTAGCGGGGGTAGTGGGGATACGCAGTATTTT.